Reported below is one T cell receptor beta chain. The antigen is undetermined. These data belong to a study of post-analysis software for immune sequencing data. Across the study: There were relapsing-remitting, secondary progressive and progressive-relapsing multiple sclerosis among the disease courses included. Findings of the study overall: Compared with controls, patients showed significantly lower normalized Chao1 diversity. TRBV segments more frequent in patients than in controls numbered five and included TRBV5-6, TRBV5-1 and TRBV20-1. Samples made in the same batch grouped tightly together by F measure.

V dropped 0 bases and J dropped 4 bases, with 13 bases sitting between them. Per the germline V gene, CDR1 is SGHRS and CDR2 is YFSETQ. The CDR3 is 15 residues long. Unique molecular identifiers were present in the TCR beta cDNA libraries. Via MiXCR, TCRdb re-called the PCR reads, giving one row per CDR3 protein. This table has about 540,000 distinct CDR3 sequences, 30% to 40% appearing once. The receptor comes from a girl between 2 and 17 years old with multiple sclerosis. The gene calls are TRBV5-1 and TRBJ1-2; the D is unclear. Sequenced sample: blood. CDR3 residues: CASSLDGPSGYGYTF. The DNA for the CDR3 is TGCGCCAGCAGCTTGGATGGACCGAGCGGCTATGGCTACACCTTC.